This TCR beta chain is from a study of cytomegalovirus exposure and HLA in healthy donors. Overall study: The 130 or so validation repertoires and the roughly 700 first-cohort repertoires shared a platform, a later analysis reported.

CDR3 length: 11 residues. CDR1 and CDR2 from the germline V gene are GTSNPN and SVGIG (reference sequence). Trimming removed 3 bases at V and 6 bases at J, with 7 bases between. Profiled with immunoSEQ multiplex PCR; TCRdb holds only in-frame clones, not every one. The table lists approximately 99,000 clones, approximately 85% of them singletons, with around 2.7% in the top ten. Findings and caveats of the study: Reports credit the classifier with highly specific, highly sensitive diagnosis of cytomegalovirus status.

About this clone: Its antigen is unknown.

V and J are TRBV30 and TRBJ2-3, with D hard to call. The sequenced material came from PBMCs. The sequence derives from a woman aged 18-29 years in good health and CMV-seronegative. The CDR3 nucleotides read TGTGCCTGGAGGTCCGGGGATACGCAGTATTTT. It encodes CAWRSGDTQYF.